This TCR beta chain was recorded in a study of Graves' ophthalmopathy and Graves' hyperthyroidism. Researchers took RNA transcripts and amplified TCR beta CDR3 regions from them. The workflow started with a first-round RT-PCR run with HTBI primers and then moved on to a second-round multiplex PCR. TCRdb processed the multiplex PCR reads anew with MiXCR; each CDR3 protein has one entry. The data show about 480,000 distinct CDR3 sequences, around an eighth seen once. This clonotype has ten or more counts. Its antigen is as yet unknown. Regarding the study as a whole: Most thyroid clonotypes expanded beyond 0.001 frequency were also found in blood. Classification of ophthalmopathy versus stable hyperthyroidism by a 13-signature model yielded around 90% sensitivity and just over 80% specificity.

Source material: blood. This TCR was sampled from a woman in her 30s with Graves' ophthalmopathy.

The CDR3 sequence is CASSLMGYNAYEQYF. CDR3 nucleotide sequence: TGTGCCAGCAGTTTAATGGGTTATAACGCCTACGAGCAGTACTTC. The V call is TRBV28, the J call TRBJ2-7; D is unresolved. Germline values: CDR1 MDHEN, CDR2 SYDVKM. This CDR3 is built from 15 residues. V lost 2 bases and J 2 bases, leaving 13 bases between the germline ends.